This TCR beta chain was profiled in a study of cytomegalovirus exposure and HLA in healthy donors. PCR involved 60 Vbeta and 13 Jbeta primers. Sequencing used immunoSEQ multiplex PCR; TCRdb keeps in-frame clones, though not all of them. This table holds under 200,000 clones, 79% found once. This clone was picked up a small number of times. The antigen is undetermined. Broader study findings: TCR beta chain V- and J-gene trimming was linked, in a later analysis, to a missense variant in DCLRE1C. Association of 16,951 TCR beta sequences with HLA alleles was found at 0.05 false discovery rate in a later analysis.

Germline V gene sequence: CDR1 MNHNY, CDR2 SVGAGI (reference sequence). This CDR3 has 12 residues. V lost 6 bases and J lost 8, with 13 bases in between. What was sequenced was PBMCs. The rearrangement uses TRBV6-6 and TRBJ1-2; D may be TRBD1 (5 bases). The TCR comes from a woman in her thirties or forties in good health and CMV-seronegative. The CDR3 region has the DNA TGTGCCAGCAGACCACTTCAGGGCGGCTACACCTTC. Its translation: CASRPLQGGYTF.